This TCR beta chain appears in the sequencing data of a study of identical twins. The study's findings and limits: Twin pairs' shared out-of-frame alpha sequences were enriched in low generation probability.

Germline CDR1 is SGHNT and CDR2 is YENEEA. This CDR3 is 16 amino acids long. J gave up 3 bases and V 6 bases, and 10 bases lay outside the gene matches. In TCRdb, the 5' RACE reads were re-called with MiXCR into one record per CDR3 protein. The table lists approximately 260,000 distinct CDR3 sequences, roughly an eighth of them singletons, with approximately 9.3% in the top ten. This clonotype was observed a handful of times. Antigen specificity is unknown. The TCR originated in a woman in her late teens or twenties in good health. This rearrangement joins TRBV11-3 to TRBJ2-5; 10 nucleotides match TRBD1. Sequencing input: memory (CD45RO+) T cells sorted from blood. The CDR3 coding sequence is TGTGCCAGCAGTTCCAGAAAGGACAGGGGGGAAGAGACCCAGTACTTC. It specifies CASSSRKDRGEETQYF.